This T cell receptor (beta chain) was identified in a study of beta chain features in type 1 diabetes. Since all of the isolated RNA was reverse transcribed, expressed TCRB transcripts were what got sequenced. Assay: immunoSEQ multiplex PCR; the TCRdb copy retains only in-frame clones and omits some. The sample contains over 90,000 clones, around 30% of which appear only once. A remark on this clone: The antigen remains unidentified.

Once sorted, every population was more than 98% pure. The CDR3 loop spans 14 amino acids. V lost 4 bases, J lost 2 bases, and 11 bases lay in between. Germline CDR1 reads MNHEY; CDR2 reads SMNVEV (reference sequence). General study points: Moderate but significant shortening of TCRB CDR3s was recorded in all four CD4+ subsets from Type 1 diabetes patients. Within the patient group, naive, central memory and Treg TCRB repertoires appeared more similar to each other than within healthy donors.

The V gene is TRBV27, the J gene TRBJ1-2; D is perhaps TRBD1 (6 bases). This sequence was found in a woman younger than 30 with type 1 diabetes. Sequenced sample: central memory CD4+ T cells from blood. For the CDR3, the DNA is TGTGCCAGCAGTTCTATTACAGGGAACTATGGCTACACCTTC. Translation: CASSSITGNYGYTF.